A selection of T cell receptor beta chains follows, all from one sample in a study of regulatory T cells in long-lasting Graves disease. TCRdb re-derived calls from the multiplex PCR reads in MiXCR, one entry per CDR3 protein. The sample contains around 400,000 distinct CDR3 sequences, roughly 16% of which appear only once. Sequenced material: peripheral blood mononuclear cells (PBMCs), taken at new diagnosis, from a patient treated with antithyroid drugs. The source of these receptors is a female donor with Graves disease. The CDR3 runs from the conserved cysteine through the conserved F or W. D genes are given only for firm matches. Part of the rows lack a size; the others show once, few, many or a class for expanded clones.

20	TRBV7-3	TRBJ1-6	TRBD1	few	TGTGCCAGCAGCGCAGACAGGGTGAGGGAAGCCAGCTCCTATAATTCACCCCTCCACTTT	CASSADRVREASSYNSPLHF
11	TRBV29-1	TRBJ2-1	-	-	TGCAGCGTTGTCCGGACAGTCGGGCAGTTCTTC	CSVVRTVGQFF
15	TRBV12-3/TRBV12-4	TRBJ1-1	-	many	TGTGCCAGCAGTTTAGGGTCGGGGGGTTTTAATGAAGCTTTCTTT	CASSLGSGGFNEAFF
15	TRBV4-2	TRBJ2-3	-	few	TGTGCCAGCAGCCGAGAAGGGCAGGACGGAGATACGCAGTATTTT	CASSREGQDGDTQYF
16	TRBV12-3/TRBV12-4	TRBJ1-1	-	many	TGTGCCAGCAGTTCGGTAGTAGGCCAGAGGAACACTGAAGCTTTCTTT	CASSSVVGQRNTEAFF
11	TRBV28	TRBJ2-7	-	-	TGTGCCAGCCAATATTCCTACGAGCAGTACTTC	CASQYSYEQYF
14	TRBV5-1	TRBJ1-5	-	many	TGCGCCAGCAGCTCAGGGGAGGTCAATCAGCCCCAGCATTTT	CASSSGEVNQPQHF
14	TRBV29-1	TRBJ1-2	TRBD1	-	TGCAGCGTTGAAGCCCCAGGGGGGTGGGATGGCTACACCTTC	CSVEAPGGWDGYTF
13	TRBV7-9	TRBJ2-1	-	-	TGTGCCAGCAGCTCGCCCGGAGGGGACAGAAGGTTCTTC	CASSSPGGDRRFF
12	TRBV20-1	TRBJ2-7	-	many	TGCAGTGCTTCAGACCCCAGGGCCGAGCAGTACTTC	CSASDPRAEQYF
14	TRBV9	TRBJ1-1	-	many	TGTGCCAGCAGCGTAGGGGCAGGGAACACTGAAGCTTTCTTT	CASSVGAGNTEAFF
16	TRBV12-3/TRBV12-4	TRBJ2-5	TRBD2	many	TGTGCCAGCACCCACCCCGGGACTAGCGGGGTAGGGACCCAGTACTTC	CASTHPGTSGVGTQYF
16	TRBV19	TRBJ2-1	-	-	TGTGCCAGTAAGGGGCCGGGACCGCCGATATTAAATGAGCAGTTCTTC	CASKGPGPPILNEQFF
12	TRBV4-1	TRBJ1-4	-	-	TGCGCCAGCAGACAGGGCCATGAAAAACTGTTTTTT	CASRQGHEKLFF
16	TRBV10-3	TRBJ2-5	TRBD2	few	TGTGCCATCGGGGACCCGCGCGGGAGGGAAAAAGAGACCCAGTACTTC	CAIGDPRGREKETQYF
15	TRBV20-1	TRBJ2-3	TRBD2	few	TGCAGTGCTAGAGACCGACTAGCGGGTTTAAATACGCAGTATTTT	CSARDRLAGLNTQYF
16	TRBV25-1	TRBJ2-2	-	few	TGTGCCAGCAGTGACACCAAGGGGGGCAACACCGGGGAGCTGTTTTTT	CASSDTKGGNTGELFF
14	TRBV27	TRBJ1-1	-	many	TGTGCCAGCGCAATGGGACAACTGAACACTGAAGCTTTCTTT	CASAMGQLNTEAFF
14	TRBV7-2	TRBJ1-2	-	many	TGTGCCAGCAGCTTAGTGGAGGGCCTCTATGGCTACACCTTC	CASSLVEGLYGYTF
15	TRBV10-3	TRBJ1-1	-	many	TGTGCCATCAGTGCACAGTCCCCTGGGAACACTGAAGCTTTCTTT	CAISAQSPGNTEAFF
15	TRBV9	TRBJ2-7	-	many	TGTGCCAGCAGCGTAGGAACAGGGCTGAACTACGAGCAGTACTTC	CASSVGTGLNYEQYF
14	TRBV6-5	TRBJ2-7	TRBD1	many	TGTGCCAGCAGTTACGCAGGGGGTCCCTACGAGCAGTACTTC	CASSYAGGPYEQYF
15	TRBV12-3/TRBV12-4	TRBJ1-5	-	many	TGTGCCAGCAGTTTAGAAACAGGGCGCAATCAGCCCCAGCATTTT	CASSLETGRNQPQHF
17	TRBV4-1	TRBJ1-2	-	many	TGCGCCAGCACCTCGACAGCCTCTTTCGCGGGGAGCTATGGCTACACCTTC	CASTSTASFAGSYGYTF
17	TRBV7-7	TRBJ2-2	TRBD1	-	TGTGCTAGCAGCTCGATTTCCGGGACAGGGCGGACCGGGGAGCTGTTTTTT	CASSSISGTGRTGELFF
13	TRBV4-1	TRBJ1-5	-	many	TGCGCCAGCAGCCAATCAGGGGCTCAGCCCCAGCATTTT	CASSQSGAQPQHF
17	TRBV4-1	TRBJ1-2	TRBD1	many	TGCGCCAGCAGCCAAGATCAAAGTAACAGGGGGAAAGAGGGCTACACCTTC	CASSQDQSNRGKEGYTF
14	TRBV10-3	TRBJ2-7	TRBD2	many	TGTGCCATCAGTATAGCGGGAGGGGTGTACGAGCAGTACTTC	CAISIAGGVYEQYF
14	TRBV29-1	TRBJ1-1	-	many	TGCAGCGTCGACCTCGGACAGATGAACACTAAAGCTTTCTTT	CSVDLGQMNTKAFF